These 30 T cell receptor beta chains were sequenced from one sample in a study of long-term antiretroviral therapy in people with HIV. A v3.0 immunoSEQ assay was performed at survey level. Clones were read by immunoSEQ multiplex PCR, and TCRdb kept only the in-frame ones, dropping some. The top ten clones hold approximately 2% of a sample with more than 25,000 clones, roughly 97% of them seen once. The sample was unsorted PBMCs, taken 7.6 years after starting antiretroviral therapy. The receptor source for this set is a man aged 25 to 45 with HIV.

J is TRBJ1-1 and V is TRBV6-5; no firm D call. V was cut by 5 bases and J by 4 bases, with 11 bases left in between. Germline CDR1 reads MNHEY; CDR2 reads SVGAGI. CDR3 length: 13 residues. For the CDR3, the DNA is TGTGCCAGCAGTCCAGGACTAGGCACTGAAGCTTTCTTT. It translates to CASSPGLGTEAFF.

The J gene is TRBJ2-3, the V gene TRBV27; no clear D. CDR1 MNHEY and CDR2 SMNVEV come from the germline V gene (reference sequence). Between the trimmed V and J ends, which lost 9 bases and 3 bases, there was a span of 7 bases. This CDR3 is built from 11 residues. CDR3 residues: CARERTDTQYF. The CDR3 DNA sequence: TGTGCCAGGGAGCGAACAGATACGCAGTATTTT.

CDR3 bases: TGTGCCAGCAGCTCGGTTCTCCAGAATGAAAAACTGTTTTTT. Translated: CASSSVLQNEKLFF. The chain combines TRBV7-9 with TRBJ1-4; D gene unclear. V lost 4 bases and J lost 5, with 11 bases in between. Per the germline V gene, CDR1 is SEHNR and CDR2 is FQNEAQ (reference sequence). The CDR3 totals 14 residues.

CDR3 protein: CASSVDPAGTQYF. As DNA, the CDR3 is TGTGCCAGCAGCGTAGACCCAGCGGGGACCCAGTACTTC. J is TRBJ2-5 and V is TRBV9; D may be TRBD2 (6 bases). Trimming stripped 0 bases from V and 7 bases from J, with 10 bases between. Per germline, CDR1 SGDLS and CDR2 YYNGEE. The CDR3 totals 13 residues.

The chain recombines TRBV10-1 with TRBJ2-7, with D unresolved. Germline CDR1 reads WNHNN; CDR2 reads SYGVQD (reference sequence). The CDR3 consists of 16 residues. The V end was cut by 6 bases, the J end by 0 bases, with 18 bases between. The CDR3 DNA sequence: TGCGCCAGCAGGGTAGCAGTCTTACATCCCTCCTACGAGCAGTACTTC. Translating gives CASRVAVLHPSYEQYF.

The chain couples TRBV9 to TRBJ1-6; 9 bases match TRBD1. The trim removed 4 bases at V and 8 bases at J, leaving 4 bases unmatched. The CDR3 is made up of 14 amino acids. Germline CDR1 is SGDLS and CDR2 is YYNGEE. Here the CDR3 DNA reads TGTGCCAGCAGCCCGGGACAGGGTGATTCACCCCTCCACTTT. Translation: CASSPGQGDSPLHF.

The chain uses TRBV6-1 and TRBJ2-7; no clear D gene. V was cut by 3 bases and J by 0 bases, with 12 bases left in between. The CDR3 has 15 amino acids. Germline CDR1 and CDR2: MNHNS and SASEGT. CDR3 loop: CASSDRGLSSYEQYF. CDR3 in DNA: TGTGCCAGCAGTGACCGCGGCCTAAGCTCCTACGAGCAGTACTTC.

The chain couples TRBV4-1 to TRBJ1-1; unclear D gene. Germline loops: CDR1 MGHRA, CDR2 YSYEKL. There are 15 residues in the CDR3. The ends were cut back, 5 bases at V and 3 bases at J, with 16 bases in the middle. The CDR3 loop reads CASSSSDATDTEAFF. DNA of the CDR3: TGCGCCAGCAGCAGCTCGGACGCGACGGACACTGAAGCTTTCTTT.

V usage is TRBV4-1 and J usage is TRBJ2-7; TRBD2 matches 7 bases. The CDR3 consists of 13 residues. V dropped 3 bases and J dropped 2; count of bases not matched to a gene: 1. Germline V lookup: CDR1 MGHRA, CDR2 YSYEKL. DNA for the CDR3: TGCGCCAGCAGCCAGGGGGGGACCTACGAGCAGTACTTC. Its protein product is CASSQGGTYEQYF.

The chain carries TRBV2 and TRBJ1-5, with D unclear. The germline CDR1 and CDR2 sequences are SNHLY and FYNNEI. The CDR3 is 15 residues long. The V end was cut by 4 bases, the J end by 2 bases, with 12 bases between. The CDR3 DNA reads TGTGCCAGCAGTGGCGCCTGGCAGGGCAATCAGCCCCAGCATTTT. This codes for CASSGAWQGNQPQHF.

This chain uses TRBV14 with TRBJ2-1; D might be TRBD1 or TRBD2, each matching 5 bases. The V gene lost 0 bases and the J gene lost 9 bases, with 12 bases spanning the gap. This CDR3 region has 14 residues. Germline V CDR1 and CDR2: SGHDN, FVKESK. CDR3 sequence reads: CASSQEQIGGEQFF. The CDR3 bases are TGTGCCAGCAGCCAAGAACAAATTGGGGGTGAGCAGTTCTTC.

V is TRBV30 and J is TRBJ2-1; D uncertain. This CDR3 spans 11 amino acids. Trimming removed 1 base from V and 8 bases from J, with 6 bases in between. In germline, CDR1 is GTSNPN, CDR2 SVGIG (reference sequence). This CDR3 reads CAWSEMDEQFF. CDR3 bases: TGTGCCTGGAGTGAAATGGATGAGCAGTTCTTC.

Regarding this clone: Relative to the germline gene, one junction end is altered; a read error may explain this. This rearrangement joins TRBV19 to TRBJ1-2; D unresolved. Germline assignment: CDR1 LNHDA and CDR2 SQIVND (reference sequence). The CDR3 is 19 residues long. The CDR3 loop reads CASSNAPTEIPFPKYGYTF. The CDR3 DNA follows: TGTGCCAGTAGTAACGCCCCGACTGAGATTCCTTTCCCTAAGTATGGCTACACCTTC.

Concerning this clone itself: One end of the junction fails to match germline, which may point to a read error. The rearrangement joins TRBV6-6 to TRBJ1-2, with TRBD1 as a possible D gene (6 bases). Germline V gives CDR1 MNHNY, CDR2 SVGAGI (reference sequence). The CDR3 sequence is 14 residues long. The CDR3 DNA reads as TGTGCCAGCAGTTACATGGGGTCGGGGGGGGCTTCGCCCTTC. Its translation is CASSYMGSGGASPF.

The gene calls are TRBV7-9 and TRBJ2-2; possibly TRBD1 for D (6 bases). V was pared by 5 bases and J by 5 bases, with 21 bases between. CDR1 and CDR2 (germline): SEHNR, FQNEAQ (reference sequence). The CDR3 extends over 17 amino acids. DNA for the CDR3: TGTGCCAGCAGCGTCCTGCCCCAGGGGTCGTGGACCGGGGAGCTGTTTTTT. It yields the protein CASSVLPQGSWTGELFF.

The chain couples TRBV12-5 to TRBJ1-4; no reliable D call. This CDR3 region has 13 residues. CDR1 LGHNT and CDR2 FRNRAP come from the germline V gene. V shed 1 base and J shed 4 bases, with 4 bases lying between them. CDR3 region: CASGLDNNEKLFF. CDR3 in DNA: TGTGCTAGTGGTTTGGACAATAATGAAAAACTGTTTTTT.

The chain links TRBV7-2 to TRBJ2-7, with 9 bases that match TRBD2. CDR1 and CDR2 from the germline V gene are SGHTA and FQGNSA. The CDR3 runs 14 residues. With V trimmed by 1 base and J by 6 bases, 4 bases remained unmatched. CDR3 in amino acids: CASSLDGGRAEQYF. For the CDR3, the DNA is TGTGCCAGCAGCTTAGATGGCGGGAGGGCCGAGCAGTACTTC.

The chain uses TRBV6-6 and TRBJ1-3; D uncertain. Germline values: CDR1 MNHNY, CDR2 SVGAGI (reference sequence). V was pared by 0 bases and J by 4 bases, with 7 bases between. CDR3 size: 14 residues. The CDR3 region has the DNA TGTGCCAGCAGTTACTCCTCCTCAGGAAACACCATATATTTT. Its protein product is CASSYSSSGNTIYF.

This chain joins TRBV12-5 and TRBJ2-3; 8 bases map to TRBD2. The V gene's germline CDR1 is LGHNT and CDR2 FRNRAP. V lost 5 bases, J lost 0 bases, and 10 bases stayed unmatched. The CDR3 runs 17 residues. The chain's CDR3 is CASGLSGGYSSTDTQYF. CDR3 coding DNA: TGTGCTAGTGGTCTCAGCGGGGGATATTCTAGCACAGATACGCAGTATTTT.

V is TRBV9 and J is TRBJ2-6, with TRBD1 matching 7 bases. The CDR3 has 16 residues. V shed 1 base, J shed 1 base, and the junction held 2 bases outside the gene matches. Germline V gene data show CDR1 as SGDLS and CDR2 as YYNGEE. The DNA of the CDR3 is TGTGCCAGCAGCGTACGGACAGGATCTGGGGCCAACGTCCTGACTTTC. This translates into CASSVRTGSGANVLTF.

The rearrangement links TRBV30 to TRBJ2-2; TRBD2 matches at 9 bases. With 0 bases clipped from V and 8 bases from J, the junction kept 4 bases outside the gene matches. Germline V CDR1 and CDR2: GTSNPN, SVGIG (reference sequence). The CDR3 totals 14 residues. The CDR3 is CAWSVAGGVGELFF. The CDR3 region has the DNA TGTGCCTGGAGTGTAGCGGGGGGCGTTGGGGAGCTGTTTTTT.

This clone appeared once. The chain has TRBV2 and TRBJ1-1; a weak D match, TRBD1 (6 bases). The CDR3 consists of 16 residues. Germline CDR1 SNHLY, CDR2 FYNNEI. V dropped 4 bases and J dropped 1 base, with 16 bases sitting between them. CDR3 sequence reads: CASSAPGGTENTEAFF. CDR3 DNA: TGTGCCAGCAGTGCTCCCGGGGGCACGGAGAACACTGAAGCTTTCTTT.

V gene TRBV7-6 combines with J gene TRBJ1-5, with 9 bases aligning to TRBD1. Germline V lookup: CDR1 SGHVS, CDR2 FNYEAQ. The CDR3 extends over 16 amino acids. Germline trimming cut 2 bases from V and 3 bases from J; bases unmatched to any gene: 5. Written as DNA, the CDR3 is TGTGCCAGCAGCTTAACGGGGACAGGGAACAATCAGCCCCAGCATTTT. Its translation: CASSLTGTGNNQPQHF. The full variable domain, its missing parts supplied by reference TRBV7-6 and TRBJ1-5, is GAGVSQSPRYKVTKRGQDVALRCDPISGHVSLYWYRQALGQGPEFLTYFNYEAQQDKSGLPNDRFSAERPEGSISTLTIQRTEQRDSAMYRCASSLTGTGNNQPQHFGDGTRLSIL.

The chain couples TRBV6-5 to TRBJ1-2; TRBD1 is a possible D gene (5 bases). CDR1 and CDR2 (germline): MNHEY, SVGAGI. Trimming took off 5 bases at V and 8 bases at J, with 21 bases between the two ends. The CDR3 contains 15 residues. The CDR3 region is CASSPLSSGLMGYTF. The DNA for the CDR3 is TGTGCCAGCAGTCCCCTTTCTTCAGGGCTGATGGGCTACACCTTC.

For the CDR3, the DNA is TGTGCCAGCAAGCCACGTGTAGGACAGACCAACTATGGCTACACCTTC. Residues: CASKPRVGQTNYGYTF. The rearrangement uses TRBV5-4 and TRBJ1-2; maybe TRBD1 (6 bases). Per the germline V gene, CDR1 is SGHNT and CDR2 is YYREEE (reference sequence). The CDR3 length is 16 residues. V dropped 6 bases and J dropped 2 bases, with 20 bases sitting between them. The complete variable domain, with remaining parts taken from reference TRBV5-4 and TRBJ1-2, reads ETGVTQSPTHLIKTRGQQVTLRCSSQSGHNTVSWYQQALGQGPQFIFQYYREEENGRGNFPPRFSGLQFPNYSSELNVNALELDDSALYLCASKPRVGQTNYGYTFGSGTRLTVV.

The V call is TRBV5-4, the J call TRBJ2-3, with a possible D match to TRBD2 (6 bases). CDR1 is SGHNT and CDR2 is YYREEE in the germline V gene (reference sequence). V dropped 4 bases and J dropped 0 bases, with 12 bases sitting between them. This CDR3 is 15 amino acids long. CDR3 sequence reads: CASSVSGLSTDTQYF. The CDR3 nucleotides read TGTGCCAGCAGCGTCTCGGGACTTAGCACAGATACGCAGTATTTT.

CDR3 sequence (DNA): TGTGCCAGCAGCTTAGCTGGTGTCGGCACTGAAGCTTTCTTT. Protein product: CASSLAGVGTEAFF. The chain combines TRBV7-6 with TRBJ1-1; D gene uncertain. From germline, CDR1 is SGHVS and CDR2 FNYEAQ. V lost 0 bases, J lost 4 bases, and 9 bases lay in between. There are 14 residues in the CDR3.

This clone was seen once. The J gene is TRBJ1-2, the V gene TRBV2, with a possible D match to TRBD1 (5 bases). This CDR3 spans 12 amino acids. CDR1 is SNHLY and CDR2 is FYNNEI in the germline V gene. The V gene lost 7 bases and the J gene lost 4 bases, with 10 bases spanning the gap. CDR3 residues: CASTGAAYGYTF. CDR3 sequence (DNA): TGTGCCAGCACCGGGGCGGCCTATGGCTACACCTTC.

The V gene is TRBV5-4, the J gene TRBJ2-7; 7 bases are shared with TRBD2. J gave up 0 bases and V 10 bases, and 7 bases lay outside the gene matches. The germline CDR1 and CDR2 sequences are SGHNT and YYREEE (reference sequence). The CDR3 covers 13 residues. The CDR3 bases are TGTGCCCCCCCTGGGACTAACTCCTACGAGCAGTACTTC. Amino acid sequence: CAPPGTNSYEQYF.

CDR3 region: CASSHPSVQTQYF. The CDR3 DNA follows: TGTGCCAGCAGCCATCCTAGTGTCCAGACCCAGTACTTC. The V call is TRBV7-9, the J call TRBJ2-5, with no clear D. CDR1 is SEHNR, CDR2 FQNEAQ, per germline (reference sequence). The CDR3 has 13 amino acids. V was cut by 5 bases and J by 6 bases, with 13 bases left in between.